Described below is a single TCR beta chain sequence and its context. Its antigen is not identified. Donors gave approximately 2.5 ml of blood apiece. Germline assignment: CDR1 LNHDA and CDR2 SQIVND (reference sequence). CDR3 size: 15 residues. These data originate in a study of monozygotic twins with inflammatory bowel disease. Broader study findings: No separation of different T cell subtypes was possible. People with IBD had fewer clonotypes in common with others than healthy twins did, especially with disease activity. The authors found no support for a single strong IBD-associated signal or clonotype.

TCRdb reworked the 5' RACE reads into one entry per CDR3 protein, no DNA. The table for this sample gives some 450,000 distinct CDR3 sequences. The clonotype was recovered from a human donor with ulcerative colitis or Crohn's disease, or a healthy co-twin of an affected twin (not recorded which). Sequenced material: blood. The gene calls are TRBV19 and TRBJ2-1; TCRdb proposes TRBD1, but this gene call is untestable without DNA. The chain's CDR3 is CASSTGTGGANEQFF.